A single TCR beta chain is shown here with its context. Its target is not known. Every patient had mismatch repair deficiency by PCR or immunohistochemistry. The TCR-sequenced patients were a few responders to pembrolizumab. The data were produced by immunoSEQ multiplex PCR, yet TCRdb's version contains in-frame clones alone and is incomplete. This table has tens of thousands of clones, approximately 84% appearing once. There are 14 residues in the CDR3. Trimming took 6 bases from V and 8 from J, leaving 16 bases between them. Germline CDR1 and CDR2: MNHNY and SVGAGI (reference sequence). This sample was taken from a study of PD-1 blockade in mismatch repair-deficient tumors. Study-level background: All were previously treated, progressing patients with around 12 mismatch repair-deficient cancer types. Broader study findings: Rapid post-treatment expansion, then contraction, generally preceding radiologic response, marked tumor-resident clones.

The chain links TRBV6-6 to TRBJ2-2; D possibly uses TRBD1 or TRBD2 (5 bases each). The input for sequencing was peripheral blood, taken 12 weeks after starting pembrolizumab. The TCR originated in an adult with mismatch repair-deficient cancer. CDR3 DNA: TGTGCCAGCAGCCGGGACGAGTTTGCGGGGGAGCTGTTTTTT. Translation gives CASSRDEFAGELFF.